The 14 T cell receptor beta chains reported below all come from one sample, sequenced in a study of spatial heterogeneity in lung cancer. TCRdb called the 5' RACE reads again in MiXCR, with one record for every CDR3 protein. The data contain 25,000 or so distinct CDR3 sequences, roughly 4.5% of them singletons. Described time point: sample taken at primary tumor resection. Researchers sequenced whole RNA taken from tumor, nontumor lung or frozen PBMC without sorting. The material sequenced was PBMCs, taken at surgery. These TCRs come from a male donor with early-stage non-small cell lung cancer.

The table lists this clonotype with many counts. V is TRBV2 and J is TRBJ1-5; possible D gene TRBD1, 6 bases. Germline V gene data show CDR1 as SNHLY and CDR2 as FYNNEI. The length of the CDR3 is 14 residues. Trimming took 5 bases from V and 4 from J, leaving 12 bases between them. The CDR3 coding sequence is TGTGCCAGCAGTCCACTACAGGGAAATCAGCCCCAGCATTTT. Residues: CASSPLQGNQPQHF.

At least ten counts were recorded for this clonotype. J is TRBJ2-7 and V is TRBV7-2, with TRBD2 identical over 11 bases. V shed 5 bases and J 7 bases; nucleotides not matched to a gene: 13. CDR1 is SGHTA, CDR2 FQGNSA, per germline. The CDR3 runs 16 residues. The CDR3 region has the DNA TGTGCCAGCAGCCCAGCCCTTTCTAGCGGGGGGTGGGAGCAGTACTTC. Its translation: CASSPALSSGGWEQYF.

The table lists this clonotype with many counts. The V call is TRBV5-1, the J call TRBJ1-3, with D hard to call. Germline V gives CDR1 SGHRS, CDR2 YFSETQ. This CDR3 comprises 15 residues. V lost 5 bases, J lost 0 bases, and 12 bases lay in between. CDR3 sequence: CASREYLSSGNTIYF. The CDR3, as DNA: TGCGCCAGCAGGGAGTACCTGAGCTCTGGAAACACCATATATTTT.

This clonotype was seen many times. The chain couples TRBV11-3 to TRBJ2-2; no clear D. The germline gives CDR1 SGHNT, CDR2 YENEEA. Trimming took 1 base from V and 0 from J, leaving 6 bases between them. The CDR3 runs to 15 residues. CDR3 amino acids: CASSLVHSNTGELFF. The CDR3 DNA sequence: TGTGCCAGCAGCTTAGTACACTCGAACACCGGGGAGCTGTTTTTT. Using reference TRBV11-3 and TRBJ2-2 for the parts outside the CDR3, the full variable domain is EAGVVQSPRYKIIEKKQPVAFWCNPISGHNTLYWYLQNLGQGPELLIRYENEEAVDDSQLPKDRFSAERLKGVDSTLKIQPAELGDSAVYLCASSLVHSNTGELFFGEGSRLTVL.

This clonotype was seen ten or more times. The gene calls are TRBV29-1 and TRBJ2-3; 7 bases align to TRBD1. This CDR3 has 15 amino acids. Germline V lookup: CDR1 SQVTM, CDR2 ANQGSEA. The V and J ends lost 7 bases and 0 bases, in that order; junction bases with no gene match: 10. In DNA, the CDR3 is TGCAGCGCCCAGCAGGGGACAGAGAGCACAGATACGCAGTATTTT. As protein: CSAQQGTESTDTQYF.

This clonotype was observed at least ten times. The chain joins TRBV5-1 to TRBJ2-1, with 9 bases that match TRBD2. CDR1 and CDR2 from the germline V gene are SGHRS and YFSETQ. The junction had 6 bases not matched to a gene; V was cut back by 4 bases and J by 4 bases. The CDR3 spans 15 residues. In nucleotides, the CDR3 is TGCGCCAGCAGCCGCGGACTAGCGACTTACAATGAGCAGTTCTTC. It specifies CASSRGLATYNEQFF.

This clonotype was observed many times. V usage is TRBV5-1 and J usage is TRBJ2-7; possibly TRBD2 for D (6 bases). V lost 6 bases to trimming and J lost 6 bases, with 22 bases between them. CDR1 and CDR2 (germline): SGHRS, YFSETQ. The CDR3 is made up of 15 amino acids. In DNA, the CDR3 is TGCGCCAGCACCCCGCCGGAAGGGGAAGCGGGCGAGCAGTACTTC. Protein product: CASTPPEGEAGEQYF.

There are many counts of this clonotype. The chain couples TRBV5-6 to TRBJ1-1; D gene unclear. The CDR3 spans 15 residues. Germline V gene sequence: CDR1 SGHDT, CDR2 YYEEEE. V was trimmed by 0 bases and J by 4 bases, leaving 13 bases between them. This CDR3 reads CASSLGGRTSTEAFF. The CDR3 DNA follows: TGTGCCAGCAGCTTGGGAGGGCGTACATCCACTGAAGCTTTCTTT.

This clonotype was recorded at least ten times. The CDR3 DNA follows: TGTGCCAGCAGTTACGGGGGGGAAGATACGCAGTATTTT. Its translation is CASSYGGEDTQYF. V usage is TRBV6-5 and J usage is TRBJ2-3; 7 nucleotides align to TRBD2. Unmatched junction bases numbered 1, after V lost 2 bases and J lost 5 bases. The CDR3 runs to 13 residues. Germline V gene data show CDR1 as MNHEY and CDR2 as SVGAGI.

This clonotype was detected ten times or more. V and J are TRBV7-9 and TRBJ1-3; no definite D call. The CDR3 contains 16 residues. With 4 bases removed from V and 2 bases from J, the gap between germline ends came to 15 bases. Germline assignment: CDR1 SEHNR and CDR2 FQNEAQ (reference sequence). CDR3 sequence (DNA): TGTGCCAGCAGCTCTCGCCTCAGGCCGACTGGAAACACCATATATTTT. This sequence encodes CASSSRLRPTGNTIYF.

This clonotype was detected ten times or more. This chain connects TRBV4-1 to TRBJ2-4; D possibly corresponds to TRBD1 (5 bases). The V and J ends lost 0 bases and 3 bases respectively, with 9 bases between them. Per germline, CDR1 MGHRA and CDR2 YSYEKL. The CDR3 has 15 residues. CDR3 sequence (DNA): TGCGCCAGCAGCCAAGAAGGGGTGGACAAAAACATTCAGTACTTC. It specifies CASSQEGVDKNIQYF.

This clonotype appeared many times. For the CDR3, the DNA is TGTGCCAGCAGCACCCCGAAACAGGGTAGGGCTGGAAACACCATATATTTT. Amino acid sequence: CASSTPKQGRAGNTIYF. The rearrangement joins TRBV28 to TRBJ1-3; D is possibly TRBD1 (6 bases). Trimming took off 6 bases at V and 2 bases at J, with 20 bases between the two ends. Germline lookup yields CDR1 MDHEN and CDR2 SYDVKM. This CDR3 spans 17 amino acids.

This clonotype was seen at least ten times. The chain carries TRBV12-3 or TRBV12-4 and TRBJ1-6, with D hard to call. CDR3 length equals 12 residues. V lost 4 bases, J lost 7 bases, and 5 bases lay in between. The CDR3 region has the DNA TGTGCCAGCAGTTGGGTGAATTCACCCCTCCACTTT. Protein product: CASSWVNSPLHF.

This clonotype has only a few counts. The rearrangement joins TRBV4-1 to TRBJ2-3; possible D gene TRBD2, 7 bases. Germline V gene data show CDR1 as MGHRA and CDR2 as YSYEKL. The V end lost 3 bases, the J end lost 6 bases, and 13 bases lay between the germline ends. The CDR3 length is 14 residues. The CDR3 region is CASSHPGEGDTQYF. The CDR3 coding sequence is TGCGCCAGCAGCCACCCAGGGGAGGGGGATACGCAGTATTTT.